Listed below are T cell receptor beta chains from one sample, sequenced in a study of cytomegalovirus exposure and HLA in healthy donors. Data came from immunoSEQ multiplex PCR; TCRdb stores just in-frame clones and leaves some out. The table shows some 190,000 clones, with around 75% occurring only once. The sample taken for sequencing was PBMCs. The receptors shown here come from a woman aged 45-59 years in good health and CMV-seronegative. The CDR3 runs from the conserved cysteine through the conserved F or W. Each record gives: CDR3 DNA, CDR3 protein, D gene, V gene, J gene, clone size. The D gene is left open where the match is weak. Clone size is not always given. Where it is, it says once, few, many or a class for expanded clones.

TGTGCCAGCAGCGTACCCGGGACAGGGGTCGAGCAGTTCTTC	CASSVPGTGVEQFF	TRBD1	TRBV9	TRBJ2-1	NA
TGTGCCAGCAGCTTAGACGCCTTGACAGCCCAAAATGAAAAACTGTTTTTT	CASSLDALTAQNEKLFF	NA	TRBV7-2	TRBJ1-4	NA
TGTGCCAGCAGTTGGCGCCAGGGCAATGAGCAGTTCTTC	CASSWRQGNEQFF	NA	TRBV6-4	TRBJ2-1	NA
TGCGCCAGCAGCTTGGGGGGGACACTCCAGGACGAGCAGTACTTC	CASSLGGTLQDEQYF	NA	TRBV5-1	TRBJ2-7	NA
TGTGCCAGCACTAAAAGGACAGGGCAAGGCTACACCTTC	CASTKRTGQGYTF	TRBD1	TRBV2	TRBJ1-2	once
TGTGCCAGCAGCTCCCGCCTGACAGGGAGGAATGAAAAACTGTTTTTT	CASSSRLTGRNEKLFF	TRBD1	TRBV7-2	TRBJ1-4	NA
TGTGCCAGCAGCTTGAGTTTAGGACTAGCTCCCGGGGAGCTGTTTTTT	CASSLSLGLAPGELFF	TRBD2	TRBV5-5	TRBJ2-2	NA
TGTGCCAGCACCCGACAGGGACTGGGTGGAAACACCATATATTTT	CASTRQGLGGNTIYF	TRBD1	TRBV28	TRBJ1-3	NA
TGCGCCAGCAGCCAAGATGGTGGCTCGAGGAGCTCTGGGGCCAACGTCCTGACTTTC	CASSQDGGSRSSGANVLTF	NA	TRBV4-3	TRBJ2-6	NA
TGTGCCATCAGTGAAGGGGATCCCCACCCGCGGAGGGCCTCCTACGAGCAGTACTTC	CAISEGDPHPRRASYEQYF	NA	TRBV10-3	TRBJ2-7	NA
TGTGCCAGCTCACGCGATCAGGGGATACAAAACATTCAGTACTTC	CASSRDQGIQNIQYF	NA	TRBV18	TRBJ2-4	NA
TGTGCCAGCAGTGTAACAGGAAACACCATATATTTT	CASSVTGNTIYF	NA	TRBV6-1	TRBJ1-3	many
TGCAGTGCCGGGGGAGCCTACGAGCAGTACTTC	CSAGGAYEQYF	NA	TRBV20-1	TRBJ2-7	NA
TGTGCCAGCAGAGAACAGGGGGCAGTGGCTGAAGCTTTCTTT	CASREQGAVAEAFF	TRBD1	TRBV6-1	TRBJ1-1	few
TGCAGTGCCGGGGACTACAATGAGCAGTTCTTC	CSAGDYNEQFF	NA	TRBV20-1	TRBJ2-1	NA
TGCGCCAGCAGCTTTGGGGCCAAAGAGACCCAGTACTTC	CASSFGAKETQYF	NA	TRBV5-1	TRBJ2-5	few
TGTGCCAGCCGCGATATACCGGGATCTAACTATGGCTACACCTTC	CASRDIPGSNYGYTF	NA	TRBV27	TRBJ1-2	NA